The clone carrying this T cell receptor beta chain was counted a few times. Sequence at one end of the junction differs from germline and may be a read error. The V gene's germline CDR1 is LNHDA and CDR2 SQIVND (reference sequence). The CDR3 has 15 residues. The source of the sample is a study of T cells in Graves' hyperthyroidism and ophthalmopathy. What was amplified from RNA transcripts were TCR beta CDR3 regions. First-round RT-PCR of the TCR CDR3 relied on the HTBI primer set. TCRdb independently ran MiXCR on the multiplex PCR reads; one entry per CDR3 protein. The data show about 410,000 distinct CDR3 sequences, roughly 14% seen once.

V gene TRBV19 combines with J gene TRBJ1-1; D is perhaps TRBD1 (5 bases). The source of this sequence is a man younger than 35 with Graves' ophthalmopathy. Specimen: blood. CDR3 sequence reads: CASMGDLSITTDAFF. The DNA of the CDR3 is TGTGCCAGTATGGGGGACCTAAGCATTACCACTGACGCTTTCTTT.